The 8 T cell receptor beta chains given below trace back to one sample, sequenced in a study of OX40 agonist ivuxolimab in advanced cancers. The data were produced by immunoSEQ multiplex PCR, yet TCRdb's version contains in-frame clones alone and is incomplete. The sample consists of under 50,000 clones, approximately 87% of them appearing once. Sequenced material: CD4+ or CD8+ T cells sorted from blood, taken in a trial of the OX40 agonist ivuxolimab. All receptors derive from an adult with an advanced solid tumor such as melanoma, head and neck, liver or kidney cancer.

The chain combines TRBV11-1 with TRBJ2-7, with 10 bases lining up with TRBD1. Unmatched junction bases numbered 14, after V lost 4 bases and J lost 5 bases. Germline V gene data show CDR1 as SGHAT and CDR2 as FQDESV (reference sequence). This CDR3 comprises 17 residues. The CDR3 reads CASSYRFNRDRGHEQYF. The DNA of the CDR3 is TGTGCCAGCAGCTATCGGTTCAACCGGGACAGGGGCCACGAGCAGTACTTC.

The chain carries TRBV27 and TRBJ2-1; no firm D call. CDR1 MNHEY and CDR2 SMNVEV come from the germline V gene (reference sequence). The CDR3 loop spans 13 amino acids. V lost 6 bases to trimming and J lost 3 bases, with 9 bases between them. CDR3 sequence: CASREFGYNEQFF. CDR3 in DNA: TGTGCCAGCAGGGAGTTTGGCTACAATGAGCAGTTCTTC.

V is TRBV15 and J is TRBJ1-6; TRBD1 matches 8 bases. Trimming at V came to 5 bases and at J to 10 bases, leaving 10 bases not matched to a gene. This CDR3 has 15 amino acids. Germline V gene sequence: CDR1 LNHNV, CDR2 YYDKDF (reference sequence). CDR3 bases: TGTGCCACCAGCTCGAGTGCACAGGGGGGATCACCCCTCCACTTT. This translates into CATSSSAQGGSPLHF. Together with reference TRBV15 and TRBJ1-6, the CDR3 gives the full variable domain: DAMVIQNPRYQVTQFGKPVTLSCSQTLNHNVMYWYQQKSSQAPKLLFHYYDKDFNNEADTPDNFQSRRPNTSFCFLDIRSPGLGDTAMYLCATSSSAQGGSPLHFGNGTRLTVT.

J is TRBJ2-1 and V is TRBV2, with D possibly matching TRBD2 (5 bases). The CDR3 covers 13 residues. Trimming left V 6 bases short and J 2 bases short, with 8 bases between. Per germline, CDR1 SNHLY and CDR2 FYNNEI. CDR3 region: CASRASTYNEQFF. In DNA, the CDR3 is TGTGCCAGCAGAGCTAGCACCTACAATGAGCAGTTCTTC.

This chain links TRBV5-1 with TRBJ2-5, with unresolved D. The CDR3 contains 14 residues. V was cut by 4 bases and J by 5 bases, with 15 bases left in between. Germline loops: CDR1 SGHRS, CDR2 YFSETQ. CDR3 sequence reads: CASSAVPGQETQYF. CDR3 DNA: TGCGCCAGCAGCGCGGTTCCGGGCCAGGAGACCCAGTACTTC.

In DNA form, the CDR3 reads TGTGCCAGCAGATATGCCGGGACTGATAGCAATCAGCCCCAGCATTTT. This codes for CASRYAGTDSNQPQHF. The chain joins TRBV6-6 to TRBJ1-5; a possible D gene is TRBD1 (5 bases). Germline CDR1 is MNHNY and CDR2 is SVGAGI (reference sequence). The CDR3 runs to 16 residues. V was clipped by 6 bases and J by 0 bases, with 15 bases between them.

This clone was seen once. CDR3 nucleotide sequence: TGTGCCAGCAAACAGGGGACCAACTATGGCTACACCTTC. Translated, it gives CASKQGTNYGYTF. V usage is TRBV28 and J usage is TRBJ1-2, with TRBD1 identical over 7 bases. The CDR3 sequence is 13 residues long. The germline V gene has CDR1 MDHEN and CDR2 SYDVKM. J gave up 2 bases and V 7 bases, and 4 bases lay outside the gene matches.

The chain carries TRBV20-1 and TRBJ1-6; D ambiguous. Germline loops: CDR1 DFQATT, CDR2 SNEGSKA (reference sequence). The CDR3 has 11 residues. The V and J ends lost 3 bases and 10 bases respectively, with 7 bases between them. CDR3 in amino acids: CSARAISPLHF. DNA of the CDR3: TGCAGTGCTAGGGCCATCTCACCCCTCCACTTT.